The clone carrying this T cell receptor (beta chain) was counted between two and nine times. V was pared by 6 bases and J by 3 bases, with 5 bases of the junction left unmatched. The CDR3 is 14 residues long. CDR1 and CDR2 from the germline V gene are MNHEY and SVGAGI. The sample belongs to a study of blood T cell repertoires in COVID-19. Study context: Acute and convalescent COVID-19 samples came from the United States, Italy and Spain. T cells, B-cell-depleted T cells, or PBMCs supplied cDNA or gDNA.

Authors' processing steps: Amplification of reference gene primers was used by the study to estimate nucleated cell counts. Profiled with immunoSEQ multiplex PCR; TCRdb holds only in-frame clones, not every one. For V, J and clone size, that table is used; D and trimming come from the DNA. The sample holds a few hundred thousand clones, over 75% seen once. This sequence joins TRBV6-5 and TRBJ1-3, with 7 bases aligning to TRBD1. The sequencing sample was made of peripheral blood. The source is a human donor in a cohort sampled during active COVID-19. CDR3 DNA sequence: TGTGCCAGCAGACAGGGGACTTTTGGAAACACCATATATTTT. Protein: CASRQGTFGNTIYF.